A single sample gave rise to the 27 T cell receptor beta chains below, sequenced in a study of blood T cell repertoires in COVID-19. The method was immunoSEQ multiplex PCR; TCRdb's version includes in-frame clones alone and lacks a portion of them. The sample shows about 26,000 clones, 65% to 90% of them seen only once. Source material: peripheral blood. Receptor source: a human donor in a cohort sampled during active COVID-19.

The chain is built from TRBV4-1 and TRBJ1-4; TRBD1 aligns across 8 bases. CDR3 size: 14 residues. The germline gives CDR1 MGHRA, CDR2 YSYEKL. The ends lost 4 bases at V and 6 bases at J; junction bases unmatched: 4. The CDR3 protein is CASSRGQGHEKLFF. The CDR3 region has the DNA TGCGCCAGCAGCCGAGGACAGGGACATGAAAAACTGTTTTTT.

The chain is built from TRBV7-8 and TRBJ1-2, with D tentatively TRBD1 (5 bases). Germline loops: CDR1 SGHVS, CDR2 FQNEAQ. Trimming took 5 bases from V and 8 from J, leaving 18 bases between them. The CDR3 is 14 amino acids. CDR3 DNA sequence: TGTGCCAGCAGCCCCGGGACTTCTGGTGAGGGCTACACCTTC. Encoded protein: CASSPGTSGEGYTF.

The chain carries TRBV18 and TRBJ2-7; 9 nucleotides align to TRBD1. V was pared by 2 bases and J by 7 bases, with 9 bases of the junction left unmatched. CDR3 length: 15 amino acids. Germline V CDR1 and CDR2: KGHSH, LQKENI. Here the CDR3 reads CASSPTGTGTMEQYF. DNA for the CDR3: TGTGCCAGCTCACCAACCGGGACAGGGACTATGGAGCAGTACTTC.

This clone has a single count. The chain joins TRBV5-1 to TRBJ2-1; 9 nucleotides align to TRBD1. Germline V gives CDR1 SGHRS, CDR2 YFSETQ. The CDR3 runs to 16 residues. Trimming cost V 4 bases and J 5 bases; bases outside gene matches: 10. The CDR3 nucleotides are TGCGCCAGCAGCCCCTCCGGGACAGGGCTCAACAATGAGCAGTTCTTC. It yields the protein CASSPSGTGLNNEQFF. Filled out from reference TRBV5-1 and TRBJ2-1, the complete variable domain reads KAGVTQTPRYLIKTRGQQVTLSCSPISGHRSVSWYQQTPGQGLQFLFEYFSETQRNKGNFPGRFSGRQFSNSRSEMNVSTLELGDSALYLCASSPSGTGLNNEQFFGPGTRLTVL.

V usage is TRBV13 and J usage is TRBJ2-3; 7 bases fit TRBD2. V gave up 8 bases and J gave up 5 bases; unmatched junction bases: 13. The germline gives CDR1 PRHDT, CDR2 FYEKMQ (reference sequence). The CDR3 sequence is 15 residues long. CDR3 loop: CASDIRGVSGDTQYF. The CDR3, as DNA: TGTGCCAGCGACATCCGGGGGGTAAGCGGAGATACGCAGTATTTT.

This sequence joins TRBV2 and TRBJ2-3, with D possibly TRBD1 on 5 matching bases. The CDR3 consists of 17 residues. V lost 5 bases and J 0 bases, leaving 18 bases between the germline ends. The germline gives CDR1 SNHLY, CDR2 FYNNEI. The CDR3 sequence is CASSKPPGAYSTDTQYF. The CDR3 DNA reads as TGTGCCAGCAGTAAGCCCCCTGGGGCGTATAGCACAGATACGCAGTATTTT.

The V and J genes are TRBV6-5 and TRBJ1-3; no reliable D call. Trimming pared 6 bases from V and 0 bases from J, leaving 12 bases between. CDR1 is MNHEY, CDR2 SVGAGI, per germline. The CDR3 totals 15 residues. CDR3 sequence (DNA): TGTGCCAGCAGGGAGAAGGCTAGCTCTGGAAACACCATATATTTT. It translates to CASREKASSGNTIYF.

The CDR3 DNA is TGTGCCATCAGTGCCGGGACAGGGGGCTTCGACACTGAAGCTTTCTTT. The encoded protein is CAISAGTGGFDTEAFF. The V gene is TRBV10-3, the J gene TRBJ1-1, with TRBD1 identical over 12 bases. V lost 4 bases and J lost 3; bases outside the gene matches: 6. The CDR3 is 16 amino acids. CDR1 is ENHRY, CDR2 SYGVKD, per germline.

The V and J genes are TRBV19 and TRBJ2-2; 12 nucleotides agree with TRBD2. The V and J ends lost 1 base and 4 bases, in that order; junction bases with no gene match: 4. Germline CDR1 is LNHDA and CDR2 is SQIVND (reference sequence). This CDR3 contains 17 residues. CDR3 region: CASSIGLAGDSTGELFF. CDR3 bases: TGTGCCAGTAGTATAGGACTAGCGGGAGATAGCACCGGGGAGCTGTTTTTT.

This clone was detected once. This chain joins TRBV12-5 and TRBJ2-3; maybe TRBD2 (6 bases). Trimming cost V 8 bases and J 1 base, with 16 bases left between them. The CDR3 runs to 15 residues. Germline CDR1 reads LGHNT; CDR2 reads FRNRAP. The DNA of the CDR3 is TGTGCTAGTCAAATTGGCGGCGGGGGCACAGATACGCAGTATTTT. It translates to CASQIGGGGTDTQYF.

This clone was detected once. V usage is TRBV19 and J usage is TRBJ1-5; a possible D gene is TRBD1 (5 bases). V was pared by 4 bases and J by 3 bases, with 13 bases between. Germline V lookup: CDR1 LNHDA, CDR2 SQIVND (reference sequence). There are 15 residues in the CDR3. The CDR3 bases are TGTGCCAGTAGTAGGGGGGGAGGGCTCAATCAGCCCCAGCATTTT. Translation: CASSRGGGLNQPQHF.

This clone has only a few counts. The rearrangement uses TRBV9 and TRBJ2-5, with TRBD2 identical over 15 bases. The CDR3 has 18 residues. The V gene's germline CDR1 is SGDLS and CDR2 YYNGEE. Losses at the gene ends were 3 bases for V and 0 bases for J; bases not matched to a gene: 6. CDR3 region: CASSEGLAGGLNQETQYF. The DNA of the CDR3 is TGTGCCAGCAGCGAGGGACTAGCGGGGGGCCTAAACCAAGAGACCCAGTACTTC. Together with reference TRBV9 and TRBJ2-5, the CDR3 gives the full variable domain: DSGVTQTPKHLITATGQRVTLRCSPRSGDLSVYWYQQSLDQGLQFLIQYYNGEERAKGNILERFSAQQFPDLHSELNLSSLELGDSALYFCASSEGLAGGLNQETQYFGPGTRLLVL.

The chain is built from TRBV23-1 and TRBJ2-1; 7 bases map to TRBD2. TRBV23-1 is treated as an ORF (open reading frame) with a function not yet certain. The CDR3 contains 12 residues. V was clipped by 4 bases and J by 15 bases; unmatched bases: 9. The CDR3 is CASSPPWEGGFF. CDR3 DNA: TGCGCCAGCAGTCCGCCCTGGGAGGGAGGGTTCTTC.

The rearrangement uses TRBV14 and TRBJ2-2, with a possible D match to TRBD2 (6 bases). The germline V and J ends were trimmed by 5 bases and 5 bases, with 18 bases remaining between them. This CDR3 has 16 amino acids. Germline values: CDR1 SGHDN, CDR2 FVKESK. CDR3: CASSSSSRGGTGELFF. For the CDR3, the DNA is TGTGCCAGCAGCTCCTCCTCGCGGGGCGGAACCGGGGAGCTGTTTTTT.

The chain uses TRBV7-8 and TRBJ2-2; unclear D gene. Trimming shortened V by 1 base and J by 2 bases, and 8 bases separated the two germline ends. The germline gives CDR1 SGHVS, CDR2 FQNEAQ. The CDR3 contains 15 residues. The CDR3 nucleotides read TGTGCCAGCAGCTTAGAGCCTAGAAACACCGGGGAGCTGTTTTTT. Translation: CASSLEPRNTGELFF.

The chain joins TRBV19 to TRBJ2-1; 7 positions agree with TRBD2. CDR3 length: 15 amino acids. CDR1 and CDR2 from the germline V gene are LNHDA and SQIVND (reference sequence). Trimming cost V 2 bases and J 2 bases; bases outside gene matches: 3. CDR3 DNA: TGTGCCAGTAGTATAAGCGGGATCACCTACAATGAGCAGTTCTTC. Residues: CASSISGITYNEQFF.

The V call is TRBV27, the J call TRBJ1-2, with no clear D. V was shortened by 2 bases and J by 2 bases, with 12 bases between the two germline ends. Germline CDR1 reads MNHEY; CDR2 reads SMNVEV (reference sequence). The CDR3 loop spans 15 amino acids. The DNA for the CDR3 is TGTGCCAGCAGTTTAAAGTCAGGAAAAAACTATGGCTACACCTTC. Translating it yields CASSLKSGKNYGYTF.

V gene TRBV7-9 combines with J gene TRBJ1-2; D may be TRBD1 (5 bases). This CDR3 contains 14 residues. The germline V and J ends were trimmed by 2 bases and 3 bases, with 10 bases remaining between them. Germline V gene data show CDR1 as SEHNR and CDR2 as FQNEAQ (reference sequence). CDR3 loop: CASSLPGLDYGYTF. For the CDR3, the DNA is TGTGCCAGCAGCTTACCAGGGCTAGACTATGGCTACACCTTC.

This sequence joins TRBV28 and TRBJ2-6; D might be TRBD2 (5 bases). The germline gives CDR1 MDHEN, CDR2 SYDVKM. CDR3 length: 21 amino acids. V lost 1 base, J lost 0 bases, and 22 bases lay in between. In DNA, the CDR3 is TGTGCCAGCAGTTTATTAAATTTCCGTAGCCCCACTAGCTCTGGGGCCAACGTCCTGACTTTC. As protein: CASSLLNFRSPTSSGANVLTF.

The sample holds one count of this clone. V and J are TRBV30 and TRBJ1-1; tentative D call: TRBD1 (6 bases). The CDR3 runs 14 residues. Deletions cut 5 bases from V and 3 bases from J, with 16 bases between. Per germline, CDR1 GTSNPN and CDR2 SVGIG (reference sequence). The CDR3 protein is CAWYLRDTYTEAFF. The CDR3 region has the DNA TGTGCCTGGTATCTTCGGGACACCTACACTGAAGCTTTCTTT.

This chain links TRBV11-2 with TRBJ2-1; a weak D match, TRBD2 (6 bases). Germline lookup yields CDR1 SGHAT and CDR2 FQNNGV. V was shortened by 3 bases and J by 9 bases, with 18 bases between the two germline ends. This CDR3 is 15 amino acids long. The CDR3 sequence is CASSFPEGGKSEQFF. Here the CDR3 DNA reads TGTGCCAGCAGCTTTCCCGAAGGAGGGAAAAGTGAGCAGTTCTTC. Variable domain in full (rest from reference TRBV11-2 and TRBJ2-1): EAGVAQSPRYKIIEKRQSVAFWCNPISGHATLYWYQQILGQGPKLLIQFQNNGVVDDSQLPKDRFSAERLKGVDSTLKIQPAKLEDSAVYLCASSFPEGGKSEQFFGPGTRLTVL.

The V and J genes are TRBV6-2 or TRBV6-3 and TRBJ2-3; D ambiguous. From germline, CDR1 is MNHEY and CDR2 SVGEGT. The CDR3 sequence is 17 residues long. V dropped 4 bases and J dropped 3 bases, with 20 bases sitting between them. This CDR3 reads CASSWSPSESRTDTQYF. The CDR3 region has the DNA TGTGCCAGCAGTTGGTCCCCCAGCGAGAGCCGAACAGATACGCAGTATTTT.

This clone occurred a few times. The rearrangement links TRBV4-3 to TRBJ1-1; D unresolved. CDR3 length: 14 residues. CDR1 LGHNA and CDR2 YSLEER come from the germline V gene. V lost 3 bases and J 3 bases, leaving 11 bases between the germline ends. CDR3 sequence reads: CASSHREEDTEAFF. The CDR3, as DNA: TGCGCCAGCAGCCACCGGGAGGAGGACACTGAAGCTTTCTTT.

This chain connects TRBV7-2 to TRBJ2-1; 8 bases map to TRBD2. CDR3 length: 17 amino acids. Germline V lookup: CDR1 SGHTA, CDR2 FQGNSA. The junction had 8 bases not matched to a gene; V was cut back by 2 bases and J by 2 bases. This CDR3 reads CASSLFFSGATYNEQFF. The CDR3 region has the DNA TGTGCCAGCAGCTTATTCTTTAGCGGGGCGACCTACAATGAGCAGTTCTTC.

The chain is built from TRBV21-1 and TRBJ1-4. TRBV21-1 is given as a pseudogene. The CDR3 is 21 amino acids. The CDR3 spells CASSKRALRGKIPPWTEKLFF. The CDR3 DNA reads as TGTGCCAGCAGCAAACGAGCCCTCCGGGGAAAGATTCCTCCGTGGACCGAAAAACTGTTTTTT.

The rearrangement joins TRBV6-1 to TRBJ1-4; the match to TRBD1 covers 8 bases. Germline V gene sequence: CDR1 MNHNS, CDR2 SASEGT. The ends lost 3 bases at V and 8 bases at J; junction bases unmatched: 8. This CDR3 comprises 15 residues. The chain's CDR3 is CASSEGTGGGEKLFF. The CDR3 DNA is TGTGCCAGCAGTGAGGGAACAGGGGGAGGCGAAAAACTGTTTTTT.

The chain uses TRBV6-1 and TRBJ1-1; D perhaps matches TRBD1 (5 bases). The V gene lost 1 base and the J gene lost 9 bases, with 15 bases spanning the gap. The CDR3 is 14 amino acids. CDR1 and CDR2 from the germline V gene are MNHNS and SASEGT. The CDR3 coding sequence is TGTGCCAGCAGTGAAGGGGGCCTAATCGACAAAGCTTTCTTT. This gives the protein CASSEGGLIDKAFF.